Detailed here is one T cell receptor (beta chain). The target antigen is unknown. Individual cDNA molecules received unique molecular identifiers. TCRdb re-analysed the 5' RACE reads in MiXCR, keeping a single row per CDR3 protein. The sample includes 70,000 or so distinct CDR3 sequences, around 15% seen only once; the top ten take about 14%. This sample stems from a study of early T cells in non-severe SARS-CoV-2 infection. On the study more broadly: The authors sequenced bulk RNA from unsorted whole blood, leaving chains unpaired.

Study results and limitations: Matches to VDJdb favored anti-spike CD8 responses and missed private and CD4 specificities.

This TCR was recovered from an adult who was a healthcare worker with PCR-confirmed SARS-CoV-2 infection or an uninfected control (not recorded which). Sequenced: whole blood.

The CDR3 here is CASSLGRDFYNEQFF. The CDR3 bases are TGTGCCAGCAGTTTGGGCCGGGACTTCTACAATGAGCAGTTCTTC. V and J are TRBV27 and TRBJ2-1; tentatively, D is TRBD2 (6 bases). Trimming removed 3 bases at V and 3 bases at J, with 12 bases between. In germline, CDR1 is MNHEY, CDR2 SMNVEV (reference sequence). The length of the CDR3 is 15 residues.